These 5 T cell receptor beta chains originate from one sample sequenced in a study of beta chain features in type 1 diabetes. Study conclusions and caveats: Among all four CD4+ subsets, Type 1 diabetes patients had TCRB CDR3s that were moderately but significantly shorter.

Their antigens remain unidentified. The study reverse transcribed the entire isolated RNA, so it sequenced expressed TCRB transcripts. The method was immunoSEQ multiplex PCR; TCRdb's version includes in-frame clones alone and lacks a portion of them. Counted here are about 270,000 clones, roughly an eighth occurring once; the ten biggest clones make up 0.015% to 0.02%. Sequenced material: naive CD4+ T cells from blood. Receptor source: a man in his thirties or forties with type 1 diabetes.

This CDR3 reads CASSLGSGSFNEQYF. The DNA of the CDR3 is TGCGCCAGCAGCTTGGGTAGCGGGAGTTTTAACGAGCAGTACTTC. The V and J genes are TRBV5-1 and TRBJ2-7; 9 nucleotides agree with TRBD2. This CDR3 spans 15 amino acids. Germline CDR1 SGHRS, CDR2 YFSETQ. V was clipped by 0 bases and J by 5 bases; unmatched bases: 6.

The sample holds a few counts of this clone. CDR3 protein: CATSSGGSGRYYEQYF. CDR3 nucleotides: TGTGCCACCAGCAGTGGGGGGAGTGGGAGGTATTACGAGCAGTACTTC. This sequence joins TRBV15 and TRBJ2-7, with a possible D match to TRBD2 (6 bases). Germline V CDR1 and CDR2: LNHNV, YYDKDF (reference sequence). CDR3 size: 16 residues. Trimming removed 3 bases at V and 4 bases at J, with 19 bases between.

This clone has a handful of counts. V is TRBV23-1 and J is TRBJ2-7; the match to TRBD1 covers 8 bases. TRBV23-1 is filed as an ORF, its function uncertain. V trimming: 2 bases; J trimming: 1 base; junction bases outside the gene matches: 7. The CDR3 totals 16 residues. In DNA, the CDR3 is TGCGCCAGCAGTCAACCGGGGACAGGACTATCCTACGAGCAGTACTTC. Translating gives CASSQPGTGLSYEQYF.

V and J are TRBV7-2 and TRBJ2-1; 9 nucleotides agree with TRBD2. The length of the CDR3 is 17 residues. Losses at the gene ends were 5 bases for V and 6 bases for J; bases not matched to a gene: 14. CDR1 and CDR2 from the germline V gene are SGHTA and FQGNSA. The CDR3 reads CASSPSPTSGNVNEQFF. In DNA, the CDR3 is TGTGCCAGCAGCCCCTCCCCGACTAGCGGTAATGTCAATGAGCAGTTCTTC.

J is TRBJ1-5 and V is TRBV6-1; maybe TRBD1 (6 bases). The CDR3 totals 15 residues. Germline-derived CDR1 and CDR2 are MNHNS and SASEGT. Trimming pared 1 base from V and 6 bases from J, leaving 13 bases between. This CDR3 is CASSEGTGGRQPQHF. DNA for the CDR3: TGTGCCAGCAGTGAAGGAACGGGGGGGCGTCAGCCCCAGCATTTT.